This passage covers 16 T cell receptor beta chains from one sample sequenced in a study of neurological immune-mediated disorders. Each CDR3 protein is one row after TCRdb ran MiXCR on the 5' RACE reads. The sample contains about 50,000 distinct CDR3 sequences, approximately 9.1% of which appear only once. Sample time point: longitudinal time-point 1 (baseline). The sequencing input was PBMCs. These receptors were taken from a woman aged 40-49 years in good health.

This clonotype showed up many times. This CDR3 is CASSRRGGSSRITSYNEQFF. As DNA, the CDR3 is TGTGCCAGCAGCCGGCGGGGGGGAAGCTCGCGAATAACCTCCTACAATGAGCAGTTCTTC. The chain has TRBV7-9 and TRBJ2-1; 9 bases line up with TRBD2. The CDR3 length is 20 residues. Germline CDR1 reads SEHNR; CDR2 reads FQNEAQ (reference sequence). V lost 5 bases to trimming and J lost 0 bases; unmatched junction nucleotides: 17.

Many counts were recorded for this clonotype. The chain combines TRBV24-1 with TRBJ2-1; no clear D gene. The CDR3 spans 13 residues. The V end lost 9 bases, the J end lost 6 bases, and 14 bases lay between the germline ends. Germline lookup yields CDR1 KGHDR and CDR2 SFDVKD. The CDR3 region is CATGVRDGNEQFF. For the CDR3, the DNA is TGTGCCACCGGGGTCCGAGATGGCAATGAGCAGTTCTTC.

The V and J genes are TRBV6-2 or TRBV6-3 and TRBJ2-7; D is possibly TRBD1 or TRBD2 (5 bases each). The CDR3 spans 15 residues. Trimming left V 2 bases short and J 5 bases short, with 16 bases between. Germline V gives CDR1 MNHEY, CDR2 SVGEGT. The CDR3 loop is CASSYGGALGHEQYF. The DNA of the CDR3 is TGTGCCAGCAGTTACGGGGGAGCGCTGGGGCACGAGCAGTACTTC.

This clonotype was counted at least ten times. J is TRBJ2-1 and V is TRBV5-1; D uncertain. Trimming took 0 bases from V and 0 from J, leaving 10 bases between them. CDR1 is SGHRS and CDR2 is YFSETQ in the germline V gene. The CDR3 contains 16 residues. The CDR3 sequence is CASSLVAVSSYNEQFF. CDR3 nucleotide sequence: TGCGCCAGCAGCTTGGTGGCCGTCAGCTCCTACAATGAGCAGTTCTTC.

The sample holds many counts of this clonotype. The rearrangement joins TRBV5-1 to TRBJ2-3, with 10 bases fitting TRBD1. V lost 4 bases to trimming and J lost 6 bases; unmatched junction nucleotides: 11. This CDR3 has 16 residues. Germline V gene lookup returns CDR1 SGHRS and CDR2 YFSETQ. The CDR3 loop reads CASSPGTGAVADTQYF. Written as DNA, the CDR3 is TGCGCCAGCAGCCCCGGGACAGGGGCCGTCGCGGATACGCAGTATTTT. Using reference TRBV5-1 and TRBJ2-3 for the parts outside the CDR3, the full variable domain is KAGVTQTPRYLIKTRGQQVTLSCSPISGHRSVSWYQQTPGQGLQFLFEYFSETQRNKGNFPGRFSGRQFSNSRSEMNVSTLELGDSALYLCASSPGTGAVADTQYFGPGTRLTVL.

This clonotype was recorded at least ten times. This chain joins TRBV10-3 and TRBJ2-7; D tentatively reads TRBD1 or TRBD2 (6 bases each). V was cut by 8 bases and J by 2 bases, with 10 bases left in between. The CDR3 spans 12 residues. Germline V lookup: CDR1 ENHRY, CDR2 SYGVKD. Here the CDR3 reads CAIAEGAYEQYF. The CDR3 nucleotides read TGTGCCATCGCGGAGGGGGCCTACGAGCAGTACTTC.

In its sample, this clonotype was seen many times. CDR3 residues: CASSSSAGAGIETQYF. The CDR3 DNA follows: TGTGCCAGCAGTTCCTCTGCGGGGGCCGGGATAGAGACCCAGTACTTC. The chain combines TRBV27 with TRBJ2-5; perhaps TRBD2 as D (7 bases). This CDR3 region has 16 residues. Germline CDR1 and CDR2: MNHEY and SMNVEV (reference sequence). Trimming removed 4 bases at V and 4 bases at J, with 19 bases between.

Many counts were recorded for this clonotype. This sequence joins TRBV5-1 and TRBJ2-1; 12 nucleotides align to TRBD2. V shed 3 bases and J 4 bases; nucleotides not matched to a gene: 5. The CDR3 is made up of 16 amino acids. Germline lookup yields CDR1 SGHRS and CDR2 YFSETQ. Here the CDR3 DNA reads TGCGCCAGCAGCTCCTTCCTAGCGGGGGGGTACAATGAGCAGTTCTTC. This codes for CASSSFLAGGYNEQFF.

Many counts were recorded for this clonotype. The rearrangement links TRBV7-8 to TRBJ2-3; D assignment may be TRBD1 or TRBD2 (6 bases each). Germline V gene lookup returns CDR1 SGHVS and CDR2 FQNEAQ. V lost 2 bases and J 3 bases, leaving 9 bases between the germline ends. CDR3 length: 14 residues. This CDR3 reads CASSLQGRTDTQYF. The CDR3 DNA reads TGTGCCAGCAGCTTACAGGGGAGGACAGATACGCAGTATTTT.

This clonotype was counted ten times or more. The chain uses TRBV5-1 and TRBJ2-1; 12 bases line up with TRBD2. V shed 4 bases and J 6 bases; nucleotides not matched to a gene: 5. The CDR3 consists of 15 residues. Germline loops: CDR1 SGHRS, CDR2 YFSETQ. DNA of the CDR3: TGCGCCAGCAGCCCCGGACTAGCGGGGACCAATGAGCAGTTCTTC. This codes for CASSPGLAGTNEQFF.

This clonotype was seen at least ten times. This rearrangement joins TRBV20-1 to TRBJ1-3; the D is unclear. CDR1 and CDR2 (germline): DFQATT, SNEGSKA (reference sequence). V lost 6 bases to trimming and J lost 0 bases, with 12 bases between them. This CDR3 has 14 residues. The CDR3 sequence: CSASTSFSGNTIYF. The CDR3, as DNA: TGCAGTGCCTCGACAAGTTTCTCTGGAAACACCATATATTTT.

As for this clonotype: Given a much more abundant clone one base away, this may be a read error. This chain uses TRBV12-3 or TRBV12-4 with TRBJ1-5; tentatively, D is TRBD1 (6 bases). The CDR3 extends over 13 amino acids. CDR3 DNA sequence: TGTGCCAGCACCCAGGACAGCAATCAGCCCCGGCATTTT. Its protein is CASTQDSNQPRHF.

This clonotype was detected ten times or more. V and J are TRBV9 and TRBJ1-2, with TRBD1 matching 9 bases. The CDR3 is made up of 15 amino acids. V lost 4 bases, J lost 4 bases, and 8 bases stayed unmatched. The V gene's germline CDR1 is SGDLS and CDR2 YYNGEE. CDR3 amino acids: CASSYNPGQGYGYTF. The CDR3 nucleotides are TGTGCCAGCAGCTATAACCCGGGACAGGGCTATGGCTACACCTTC. The complete variable domain, with remaining parts taken from reference TRBV9 and TRBJ1-2, reads DSGVTQTPKHLITATGQRVTLRCSPRSGDLSVYWYQQSLDQGLQFLIQYYNGEERAKGNILERFSAQQFPDLHSELNLSSLELGDSALYFCASSYNPGQGYGYTFGSGTRLTVV.

This clonotype came up a few times. V and J are TRBV5-5 and TRBJ2-1; 12 bases match TRBD2. With V trimmed by 2 bases and J by 4 bases, 4 bases remained unmatched. The CDR3 length is 16 residues. Germline V gene sequence: CDR1 SGHKS, CDR2 YYEKEE (reference sequence). The CDR3 spells CASSLETSGSYNEQFF. The CDR3 DNA reads as TGTGCCAGCAGCTTAGAGACTAGCGGGAGTTACAATGAGCAGTTCTTC.

This clonotype showed up many times. The chain employs TRBV20-1 and TRBJ1-1; a weak D match, TRBD1 (5 bases). The V and J ends lost 3 bases and 4 bases respectively, with 12 bases between them. This CDR3 is built from 13 residues. Germline lookup yields CDR1 DFQATT and CDR2 SNEGSKA (reference sequence). The CDR3 protein is CSASKGRGTEAFF. The DNA for the CDR3 is TGCAGTGCTAGTAAAGGGAGGGGCACTGAAGCTTTCTTT.

The table lists this clonotype with many counts. The chain uses TRBV20-1 and TRBJ2-7, with D hard to call. This CDR3 is built from 14 residues. Germline-derived CDR1 and CDR2 are DFQATT and SNEGSKA (reference sequence). V shed 0 bases and J shed 7 bases, with 16 bases lying between them. The CDR3 DNA is TGCAGTGCTAGAGATCTGAACGCAGGCTGGGAGCAGTACTTC. This codes for CSARDLNAGWEQYF.